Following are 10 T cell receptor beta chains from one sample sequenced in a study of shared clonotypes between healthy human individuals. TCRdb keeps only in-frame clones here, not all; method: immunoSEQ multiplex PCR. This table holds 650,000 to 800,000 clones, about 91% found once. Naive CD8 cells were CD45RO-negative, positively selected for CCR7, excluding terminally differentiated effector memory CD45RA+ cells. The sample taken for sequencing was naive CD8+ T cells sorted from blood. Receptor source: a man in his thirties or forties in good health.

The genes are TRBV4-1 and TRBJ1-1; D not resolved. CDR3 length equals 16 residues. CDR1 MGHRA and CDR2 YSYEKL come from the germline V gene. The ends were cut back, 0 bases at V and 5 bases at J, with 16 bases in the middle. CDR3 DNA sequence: TGCGCCAGCAGCCAAGATAGGAGTTTGACCGTGACTGAAGCTTTCTTT. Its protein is CASSQDRSLTVTEAFF.

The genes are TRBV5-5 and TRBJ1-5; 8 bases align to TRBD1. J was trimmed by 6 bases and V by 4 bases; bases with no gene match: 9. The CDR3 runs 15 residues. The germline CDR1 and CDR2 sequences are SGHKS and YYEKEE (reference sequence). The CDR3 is CASSQRDRLFQPQHF. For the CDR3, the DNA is TGTGCCAGCAGCCAACGGGACAGGTTATTTCAGCCCCAGCATTTT.

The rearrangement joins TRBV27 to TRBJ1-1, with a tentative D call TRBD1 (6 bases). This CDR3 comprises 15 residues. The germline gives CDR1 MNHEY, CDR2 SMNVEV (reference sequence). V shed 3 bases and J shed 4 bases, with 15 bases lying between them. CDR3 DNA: TGTGCCAGCAGTTTCAACACCAAAGGGGGCACTGAAGCTTTCTTT. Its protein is CASSFNTKGGTEAFF.

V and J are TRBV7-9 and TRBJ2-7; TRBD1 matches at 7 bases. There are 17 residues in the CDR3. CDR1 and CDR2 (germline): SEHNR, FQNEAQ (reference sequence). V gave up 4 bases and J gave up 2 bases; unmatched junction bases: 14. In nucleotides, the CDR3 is TGTGCCAGCAGCTCGTCCCGATACGACAGGGACCCCTACGAGCAGTACTTC. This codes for CASSSSRYDRDPYEQYF.

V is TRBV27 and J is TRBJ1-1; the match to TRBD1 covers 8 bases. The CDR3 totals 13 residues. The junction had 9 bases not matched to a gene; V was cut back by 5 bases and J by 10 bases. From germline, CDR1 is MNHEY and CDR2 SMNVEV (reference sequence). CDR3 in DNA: TGTGCCAGCAGTGTGGACAGGGCGGGCCGAGCTTTCTTT. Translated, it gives CASSVDRAGRAFF.

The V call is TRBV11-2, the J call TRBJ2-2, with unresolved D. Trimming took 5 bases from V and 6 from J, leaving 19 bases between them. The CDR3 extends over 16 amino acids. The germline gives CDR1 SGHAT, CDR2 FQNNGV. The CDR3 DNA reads TGTGCCAGCAGCATCAATCTGGACGGTCTATCCGGGGAGCTGTTTTTT. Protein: CASSINLDGLSGELFF.

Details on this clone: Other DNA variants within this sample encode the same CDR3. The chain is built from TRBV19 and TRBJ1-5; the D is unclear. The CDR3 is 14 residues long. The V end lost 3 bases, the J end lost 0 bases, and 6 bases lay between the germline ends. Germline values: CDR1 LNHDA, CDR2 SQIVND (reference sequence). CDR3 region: CASSIGYSNQPQHF. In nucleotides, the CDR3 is TGTGCCAGTAGTATTGGGTATAGCAATCAGCCCCAGCATTTT. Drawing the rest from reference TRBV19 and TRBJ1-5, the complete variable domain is DGGITQSPKYLFRKEGQNVTLSCEQNLNHDAMYWYRQDPGQGLRLIYYSQIVNDFQKGDIAEGYSVSREKKESFPLTVTSAQKNPTAFYLCASSIGYSNQPQHFGDGTRLSIL.

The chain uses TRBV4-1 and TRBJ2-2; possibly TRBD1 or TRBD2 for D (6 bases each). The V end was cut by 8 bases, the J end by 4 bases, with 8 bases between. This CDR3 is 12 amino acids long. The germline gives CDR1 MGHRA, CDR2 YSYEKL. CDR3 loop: CASEGGTGELFF. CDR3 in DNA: TGCGCCAGCGAGGGGGGCACCGGGGAGCTGTTTTTT.

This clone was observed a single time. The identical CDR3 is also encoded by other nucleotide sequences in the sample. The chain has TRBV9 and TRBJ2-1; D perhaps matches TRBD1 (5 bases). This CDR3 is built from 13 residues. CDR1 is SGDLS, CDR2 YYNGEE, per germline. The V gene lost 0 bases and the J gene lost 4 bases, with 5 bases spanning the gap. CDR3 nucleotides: TGTGCCAGCAGCGTAGGACAGTACAATGAGCAGTTCTTC. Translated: CASSVGQYNEQFF.

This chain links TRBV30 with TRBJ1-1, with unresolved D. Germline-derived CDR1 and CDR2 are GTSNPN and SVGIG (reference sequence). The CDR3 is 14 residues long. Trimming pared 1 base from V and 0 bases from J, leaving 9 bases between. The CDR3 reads CAWSAGIMNTEAFF. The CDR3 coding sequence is TGTGCCTGGAGTGCCGGGATCATGAACACTGAAGCTTTCTTT.